This T cell receptor beta chain originates from a study of blood T cell repertoires in COVID-19. On the study more broadly: Samples representing acute and convalescent COVID-19 were sourced from the United States, Italy and Spain. From T cells, B-cell-depleted T cells, or PBMCs came the material, which was cDNA or gDNA.

Enrolled during active infection, Seattle patients were then followed longitudinally. Germline V gives CDR1 SEHNR, CDR2 FQNEAQ (reference sequence). The CDR3 spans 14 residues. Deletions cut 5 bases from V and 7 bases from J, with 14 bases between. Authors' processing steps: Using reference gene primer amplification, nucleated cell counts were estimated. Method: immunoSEQ multiplex PCR; TCRdb's copy keeps in-frame clones and lacks some. Clone size and the V and J calls come from that table; the DNA yielded D and trimming. The sample has fewer than 400,000 clones, roughly 90% seen once. The genes are TRBV7-9 and TRBJ1-4; D not resolved. The source is a woman aged 30 to 39 with COVID-19, enrolled during active disease. The source material was peripheral blood. CDR3 residues: CASSNTEGGEKLFF. CDR3 in DNA: TGTGCCAGCAGCAACACGGAGGGAGGTGAAAAACTGTTTTTT.